Listed below are T cell receptor beta chains from one sample, sequenced in a study of blood T cell repertoires in COVID-19. Clones were sequenced by immunoSEQ multiplex PCR, and TCRdb holds only the in-frame ones, with some missing. The data contain fewer than 140,000 clones, over 65% of them seen just once; the ten biggest clones take up around 6.2%. Sequenced material: peripheral blood. The receptor source for this set is a man older than 75 with COVID-19, enrolled during active disease. The CDR3 runs from the conserved cysteine through the conserved F or W. D genes are given only for firm matches. Some rows have no size entry. The others give once, few or many, or a class for an expanded clone.

d_call clone_size j_call v_call cdr3_nt cdr3_aa
NA NA TRBJ2-1 TRBV4-3 TGCGCCAGCAGCCAAGAAGCGCAGGGGAGTAGTGAGCAGTTCTTC CASSQEAQGSSEQFF
TRBD1 NA TRBJ2-7 TRBV27 TGTGCCAGCAGTTCCACGACAGGGGTGGGCGAGCAGTACTTC CASSSTTGVGEQYF
NA NA TRBJ2-7 TRBV9 TGTGCCAGCAGCGTAGGTGGGGGCTTGTACGAGCAGTACTTC CASSVGGGLYEQYF
NA few TRBJ1-3 TRBV9 TGTGCCAGCAGCTCCGGTCTCCTGAGCTCTGGAAACACCATATATTTT CASSSGLLSSGNTIYF
TRBD2 NA TRBJ2-7 TRBV5-1 TGCGCCAGCAGCTTGGAACTAGCGGGAGCCTACGAGCAGTACTTC CASSLELAGAYEQYF
TRBD1 NA TRBJ2-5 TRBV28 TGTGCCAGCAGCCCCGGACAGGCAGAGACCCAGTACTTC CASSPGQAETQYF
TRBD1 NA TRBJ1-1 TRBV11-3 TGTGCCAGCAGCTTAGAAACAGGGGGATGCACTGAAGCTTTCTTT CASSLETGGCTEAFF
NA NA TRBJ1-6 TRBV2 TGTGCCAGCAGTGAAGCAGGCCGGGGGTCACCCCTCCACTTT CASSEAGRGSPLHF
TRBD2 once TRBJ2-5 TRBV11-2 TGTGCCAGCAGCCAGGGGACTAGCGGGCAGACCCAGTACTTC CASSQGTSGQTQYF
NA NA TRBJ1-2 TRBV10-2 TGCGCCAGCAGTGTCGGAGGGTACTATGGCTACACCTTC CASSVGGYYGYTF
TRBD1 NA TRBJ2-7 TRBV19 TGTGCCAGTAGTATCGACAGGGACTACGAGCAGTACTTC CASSIDRDYEQYF
NA NA TRBJ2-2 TRBV4-3 TGCGCCAGCAGCCAAGAAGTTAGCGGGAACACCGGGGAGCTGTTTTTT CASSQEVSGNTGELFF
TRBD2 NA TRBJ2-3 TRBV9 TGTGCCAGCAGTAAAGATAGCGGGGTGGGGGTAACAGATACGCAGTATTTT CASSKDSGVGVTDTQYF
TRBD2 NA TRBJ2-5 TRBV2 TGTGCCAGCAGGGGGGGACTAGCGGCAAGCGTCCAAGAGACCCAGTACTTC CASRGGLAASVQETQYF
TRBD1 few TRBJ2-5 TRBV12-3/TRBV12-4 TGTGCCAGCAGTAGTACAGGGGTGGAGACCCAGTACTTC CASSSTGVETQYF
TRBD1 NA TRBJ2-1 TRBV7-3 TGTGCCAGCAGACCCGGGACAGGGTTTGGTGAGCAGTTCTTC CASRPGTGFGEQFF
NA NA TRBJ2-7 TRBV7-2 TGTGCCAGCAGCTTAGCGGGAGGCCTCTTTTACGAGCAGTACTTC CASSLAGGLFYEQYF
TRBD1 NA TRBJ1-5 TRBV2 TGTGCCAGCACGCTAGGGACAGTAATTAGCAATCAGCCCCAGCATTTT CASTLGTVISNQPQHF
NA NA TRBJ2-6 TRBV11-3 TGTGCCAGCACATCAGGAGGGCCCGGGGCCAACGTCCTGACTTTC CASTSGGPGANVLTF
NA NA TRBJ2-2 TRBV12-3/TRBV12-4 TGTGCCAGCAGTTTCATCCGGTGGGAGCTGTTTTTT CASSFIRWELFF
NA NA TRBJ1-2 TRBV4-3 TGCGCCAGTTCGGAGGGAATTCTGGTCTATGGCTACACCTTC CASSEGILVYGYTF
NA NA TRBJ2-5 TRBV28 TGTGCCAGCAGGACTACGCGGGGCGAGACCCAGTACTTC CASRTTRGETQYF
NA few TRBJ2-7 TRBV2 TGTGCTTCAACGGCCTTATTGGGGGCATCAAGGGCCTACGAGCAGTACTTC CASTALLGASRAYEQYF